These T cell receptor beta chains were read from a single sample in a study of cytomegalovirus exposure and HLA in healthy donors. Here immunoSEQ multiplex PCR was the method, and the copy in TCRdb shows in-frame clones only, minus some. This sample has 110,000 to 150,000 clones, with approximately 80% found just once. Sequenced material: PBMCs. All receptors derive from a woman between 40 and 55 years old in good health and CMV-seronegative. Both conserved end residues are part of each CDR3. The D gene is left open where the match is weak. Some rows have no size entry. The others give once, few or many, or a class for an expanded clone.

D: .
V: TRBV7-9
J: TRBJ1-1
size: .
DNA: TGTTCCAGCAGGGGACCGGGAGTGAACACTGAAGCTTTCTTT
CDR3: CSSRGPGVNTEAFF

D: TRBD2
V: TRBV9
J: TRBJ2-3
size: .
DNA: TGTGCCAGCAGCGTAGCGGGGGGCACTAGCGGGGGAATGACAGATACGCAGTATTTT
CDR3: CASSVAGGTSGGMTDTQYF

D: .
V: TRBV6-1
J: TRBJ2-7
size: .
DNA: TGTGCCAGCAGAGTAGAACAGGGATCCTACGAGCAGTACTTC
CDR3: CASRVEQGSYEQYF

D: .
V: TRBV7-6
J: TRBJ2-2
size: .
DNA: TGTGCCAGCAGCGATACCAGGGACACCGGGGAGCTGTTTTTT
CDR3: CASSDTRDTGELFF

D: TRBD1
V: TRBV7-6
J: TRBJ2-7
size: few
DNA: TGTGCCAGCAGCGTCTCGCAGGGGGCTATCTACTACGAGCAGTACTTC
CDR3: CASSVSQGAIYYEQYF

D: TRBD1
V: TRBV19
J: TRBJ2-6
size: .
DNA: TGTGCCAGTAGCCCGACAGGGCTAAGCTCTGGGGCCAACGTCCTGACTTTC
CDR3: CASSPTGLSSGANVLTF

D: TRBD1
V: TRBV30
J: TRBJ1-5
size: .
DNA: TGTGCCTGGGGGCTCGGGACAGGGGGTAATCAGCCCCAGCATTTT
CDR3: CAWGLGTGGNQPQHF

D: TRBD1
V: TRBV6-1
J: TRBJ2-5
size: once
DNA: TGTGCCAGCAGTGCGACGGGGACAGGAATATCCCAGTACTTC
CDR3: CASSATGTGISQYF

D: TRBD2
V: TRBV9
J: TRBJ2-3
size: .
DNA: TGTGCCAGCAGCGTAGGGGGGCTAGCGGGAGCGGGGACGCAGTATTTT
CDR3: CASSVGGLAGAGTQYF

D: TRBD2
V: TRBV27
J: TRBJ2-1
size: .
DNA: TGTGCCAGCAGTTCCACTAGCGGCGTTAATGAGCAGTTCTTC
CDR3: CASSSTSGVNEQFF

D: TRBD2
V: TRBV13
J: TRBJ2-5
size: .
DNA: TGTGCCAGCAGCTTAAGGGAGACTAGCGGGGGGTTGGGCGAGACCCAGTACTTC
CDR3: CASSLRETSGGLGETQYF

D: .
V: TRBV27
J: TRBJ1-4
size: .
DNA: TGTGCCAGCAGAAAGGGGTGGACCCCAACTAATGAAAAACTGTTTTTT
CDR3: CASRKGWTPTNEKLFF

D: TRBD1
V: TRBV6-6
J: TRBJ1-6
size: .
DNA: TGTGCCAGCAGTTACCGGGACAGGAGGTCACCCCTCCACTTT
CDR3: CASSYRDRRSPLHF

D: TRBD2
V: TRBV4-2
J: TRBJ2-7
size: .
DNA: TGTGCCAGCAGCCAAGATGCGGGAGAGGGCTCCTACGAGCAGTACTTC
CDR3: CASSQDAGEGSYEQYF

D: TRBD2
V: TRBV6-4
J: TRBJ2-2
size: .
DNA: TGTGCCAGCAGTCGGACTAGCGGGGACACCGGGGAGCTGTTTTTT
CDR3: CASSRTSGDTGELFF

D: TRBD1
V: TRBV6-4
J: TRBJ1-1
size: few
DNA: TGTGCCAGCAGTCCTAGGGGGCAGAATGAAGCTTTCTTT
CDR3: CASSPRGQNEAFF

D: TRBD1
V: TRBV7-9
J: TRBJ2-7
size: .
DNA: TGTGCCAGCAGCTCGGGACAGGGAACCTACGAGCAGTACTTC
CDR3: CASSSGQGTYEQYF

D: .
V: TRBV5-3
J: TRBJ1-1
size: .
DNA: TGTGCCAGCATCTCAAGGGGGAGGGCTAGTTCTGAAGCTTTCTTT
CDR3: CASISRGRASSEAFF

D: TRBD1
V: TRBV5-1
J: TRBJ1-1
size: .
DNA: TGCGCCAGCAGCCGAACTCCGACAGGGGCGACCGCTGAAGCTTTCTTT
CDR3: CASSRTPTGATAEAFF

D: TRBD1
V: TRBV7-8
J: TRBJ1-5
size: .
DNA: TGTGCCAGCAGCTTATTGCAGGGGGAAATCAATCAGCCCCAGCATTTT
CDR3: CASSLLQGEINQPQHF

D: TRBD2
V: TRBV5-1
J: TRBJ2-1
size: .
DNA: TGCGCCAGCAGCGGGACTAGCGGGAGGGCCTCAGGGCAGTTCTTC
CDR3: CASSGTSGRASGQFF

D: .
V: TRBV6-5
J: TRBJ2-7
size: .
DNA: TGTGCCAGCAGTTACGGGAGTAGCGAGCAGTACTTC
CDR3: CASSYGSSEQYF